A selection of T cell receptor beta chains follows, all from one sample in a study of cytomegalovirus exposure and HLA in healthy donors. The repertoire was sequenced with immunoSEQ multiplex PCR; TCRdb's copy has only in-frame clones and lacks some. Among about 150,000 clones listed, about four fifths were seen once. The material sequenced was PBMCs. These TCRs come from a man aged 30-40 years in good health. Each CDR3 is given with its conserved first and last residue. The D gene is left open where the match is weak. A clone size is listed for some rows: how often the clone was seen (once, few, many), or a class if it is expanded.

v_call: TRBV6-5; d_call: .; cdr3_length: 14; j_call: TRBJ2-1; clone_size: .; cdr3_aa: CASSPNSPRREQFF; cdr3_nt: TGTGCCAGCTCCCCCAATAGCCCGCGGCGGGAGCAGTTCTTC
v_call: TRBV29-1; d_call: TRBD1; cdr3_length: 13; j_call: TRBJ1-1; clone_size: .; cdr3_aa: CSVAGTVNTEAFF; cdr3_nt: TGCAGCGTTGCCGGGACAGTGAACACTGAAGCTTTCTTT
v_call: TRBV5-6; d_call: .; cdr3_length: 15; j_call: TRBJ2-1; clone_size: .; cdr3_aa: CASSLVGGAQDEQFF; cdr3_nt: TGTGCCAGCAGCTTGGTGGGCGGGGCGCAGGATGAGCAGTTCTTC
v_call: TRBV6-5; d_call: .; cdr3_length: 13; j_call: TRBJ1-3; clone_size: once; cdr3_aa: CASSITSGNTIYF; cdr3_nt: TGTGCCAGTAGCATTACCTCTGGAAACACCATATATTTT
v_call: TRBV21-1; d_call: .; cdr3_length: 17; j_call: TRBJ2-5; clone_size: .; cdr3_aa: CASSKGQPYALQETQYF; cdr3_nt: TGTGCCAGCAGCAAAGGACAGCCCTACGCTCTCCAAGAGACCCAGTACTTC
v_call: TRBV9; d_call: TRBD2; cdr3_length: 14; j_call: TRBJ2-7; clone_size: few; cdr3_aa: CASSRSGRSYEQYF; cdr3_nt: TGTGCCAGCAGTCGTAGCGGGAGAAGCTACGAGCAGTACTTC
v_call: TRBV23-1; d_call: TRBD2; cdr3_length: 14; j_call: TRBJ2-2; clone_size: .; cdr3_aa: CASSQSGSLGELFF; cdr3_nt: TGCGCCAGCAGTCAGAGCGGGAGTCTGGGGGAGCTGTTTTTT
v_call: TRBV5-1; d_call: TRBD1; cdr3_length: 15; j_call: TRBJ1-2; clone_size: .; cdr3_aa: CASSPRDRGGYGYTF; cdr3_nt: TGCGCCAGCAGCCCCCGGGACAGGGGAGGGTATGGCTACACCTTC
v_call: TRBV2; d_call: .; cdr3_length: 13; j_call: TRBJ2-7; clone_size: .; cdr3_aa: CATTQGPEYEQYF; cdr3_nt: TGTGCCACCACACAGGGTCCGGAATACGAGCAGTACTTC
v_call: TRBV11-3; d_call: .; cdr3_length: 14; j_call: TRBJ2-3; clone_size: .; cdr3_aa: CASSLVGERDTQYF; cdr3_nt: TGTGCCAGCAGCTTAGTTGGAGAACGAGATACGCAGTATTTT
v_call: TRBV30; d_call: TRBD2; cdr3_length: 12; j_call: TRBJ2-7; clone_size: .; cdr3_aa: CAWTSGGHEQYF; cdr3_nt: TGTGCCTGGACCTCGGGAGGGCACGAGCAGTACTTC
v_call: TRBV18; d_call: .; cdr3_length: 13; j_call: TRBJ2-7; clone_size: once; cdr3_aa: CASSPRTTYEQYF; cdr3_nt: TGTGCCAGCTCACCGAGAACCACCTACGAGCAGTACTTC
v_call: TRBV9; d_call: TRBD2; cdr3_length: 17; j_call: TRBJ2-3; clone_size: .; cdr3_aa: CASSVGIAGGSTDTQYF; cdr3_nt: TGTGCCAGCAGCGTAGGTATAGCGGGAGGGAGCACAGATACGCAGTATTTT
v_call: TRBV30; d_call: .; cdr3_length: 12; j_call: TRBJ2-7; clone_size: .; cdr3_aa: CAWNVAGDEQYF; cdr3_nt: TGTGCCTGGAATGTGGCCGGGGACGAGCAGTACTTC
v_call: TRBV7-9; d_call: .; cdr3_length: 14; j_call: TRBJ2-3; clone_size: .; cdr3_aa: CASSLGTIADTQYF; cdr3_nt: TGTGCCAGCAGCTTAGGGACTATCGCAGATACGCAGTATTTT
v_call: TRBV27; d_call: .; cdr3_length: 15; j_call: TRBJ1-2; clone_size: .; cdr3_aa: CASSLTPGPNYGYTF; cdr3_nt: TGTGCCAGCAGTCTAACCCCAGGTCCTAACTATGGCTACACCTTC
v_call: TRBV5-1; d_call: .; cdr3_length: 16; j_call: TRBJ2-7; clone_size: .; cdr3_aa: CASSLAPGVNSYEQYF; cdr3_nt: TGCGCCAGCAGCTTGGCCCCAGGGGTTAACTCCTACGAGCAGTACTTC
v_call: TRBV7-8; d_call: TRBD2; cdr3_length: 15; j_call: TRBJ2-5; clone_size: once; cdr3_aa: CASSPTSGGGETQYF; cdr3_nt: TGTGCCAGCAGCCCTACTAGCGGAGGGGGGGAGACCCAGTACTTC
v_call: TRBV7-9; d_call: .; cdr3_length: 14; j_call: TRBJ1-1; clone_size: few; cdr3_aa: CASSPGGANTEAFF; cdr3_nt: TGTGCCAGCAGCCCCGGGGGAGCGAACACTGAAGCTTTCTTT
v_call: TRBV7-8; d_call: TRBD1; cdr3_length: 17; j_call: TRBJ1-1; clone_size: .; cdr3_aa: CASSFSGGAGANTEAFF; cdr3_nt: TGTGCCAGCAGCTTTTCAGGGGGCGCCGGGGCGAACACTGAAGCTTTCTTT
v_call: TRBV19; d_call: TRBD1; cdr3_length: 17; j_call: TRBJ2-6; clone_size: .; cdr3_aa: CASSNRGLPSGANVLTF; cdr3_nt: TGTGCCAGTAGTAACAGGGGTCTACCCTCTGGGGCCAACGTCCTGACTTTC
v_call: TRBV7-3; d_call: TRBD2; cdr3_length: 16; j_call: TRBJ2-3; clone_size: .; cdr3_aa: CASSQSRGGTGDTQYF; cdr3_nt: TGTGCCAGCTCCCAAAGTCGGGGGGGAACCGGAGATACGCAGTATTTT
v_call: TRBV14; d_call: .; cdr3_length: 15; j_call: TRBJ1-3; clone_size: .; cdr3_aa: CASSKNLNSGNTIYF; cdr3_nt: TGTGCCAGCAGCAAGAACCTAAACTCTGGAAACACCATATATTTT
v_call: TRBV27; d_call: .; cdr3_length: 15; j_call: TRBJ1-2; clone_size: few; cdr3_aa: CASSSLGRARYGYTF; cdr3_nt: TGTGCCAGCAGTTCCCTCGGGAGGGCCCGCTATGGCTACACCTTC
v_call: TRBV18; d_call: .; cdr3_length: 12; j_call: TRBJ2-3; clone_size: .; cdr3_aa: CASSPDRDTQYF; cdr3_nt: TGTGCCAGCTCACCCGACAGGGATACGCAGTATTTT
v_call: TRBV27; d_call: .; cdr3_length: 17; j_call: TRBJ1-1; clone_size: .; cdr3_aa: CASSLSHRFAGHTEAFF; cdr3_nt: TGTGCCAGCAGTTTATCCCATAGGTTTGCTGGGCACACTGAAGCTTTCTTT
v_call: TRBV7-2; d_call: .; cdr3_length: 14; j_call: TRBJ2-5; clone_size: .; cdr3_aa: CASSARDPKETQYF; cdr3_nt: TGTGCCAGCAGCGCTCGGGATCCTAAAGAGACCCAGTACTTC
v_call: TRBV19; d_call: TRBD1; cdr3_length: 17; j_call: TRBJ1-2; clone_size: .; cdr3_aa: CAIHDPGTGASNYGYTF; cdr3_nt: TGTGCCATTCATGATCCCGGGACAGGGGCTTCTAACTATGGCTACACCTTC
v_call: TRBV29-1; d_call: TRBD1; cdr3_length: 14; j_call: TRBJ2-7; clone_size: .; cdr3_aa: CSAEGDRGPYEQYF; cdr3_nt: TGCAGCGCTGAGGGGGACAGGGGTCCCTACGAGCAGTACTTC
v_call: TRBV7-2; d_call: TRBD1; cdr3_length: 16; j_call: TRBJ2-3; clone_size: .; cdr3_aa: CASSLVGTAGTDTQYF; cdr3_nt: TGTGCCAGCAGCTTAGTGGGGACAGCGGGCACAGATACGCAGTATTTT
v_call: TRBV7-9; d_call: .; cdr3_length: 16; j_call: TRBJ2-3; clone_size: .; cdr3_aa: CSSSLGAREGTDTQYF; cdr3_nt: TGTTCCAGCAGCTTAGGAGCGCGGGAAGGCACAGATACGCAGTATTTT
v_call: TRBV7-2; d_call: .; cdr3_length: 14; j_call: TRBJ2-7; clone_size: .; cdr3_aa: CASSPGPTRGEQYF; cdr3_nt: TGTGCCAGCAGCCCGGGACCGACCCGGGGGGAGCAGTACTTC
v_call: TRBV9; d_call: TRBD2; cdr3_length: 17; j_call: TRBJ2-3; clone_size: .; cdr3_aa: CASRGGSDSRRTDTQYF; cdr3_nt: TGTGCCAGCAGGGGGGGGTCAGACAGTCGTAGAACAGATACGCAGTATTTT
v_call: TRBV7-3; d_call: TRBD2; cdr3_length: 14; j_call: TRBJ2-5; clone_size: .; cdr3_aa: CASSRGLAGETQYF; cdr3_nt: TGTGCCAGCAGTCGGGGACTAGCGGGAGAGACCCAGTACTTC
v_call: TRBV7-8; d_call: .; cdr3_length: 14; j_call: TRBJ2-2; clone_size: .; cdr3_aa: CASSLSSRAGELFF; cdr3_nt: TGTGCCAGCAGCTTATCCTCACGGGCCGGGGAGCTGTTTTTT
v_call: TRBV19; d_call: .; cdr3_length: 11; j_call: TRBJ2-7; clone_size: once; cdr3_aa: CATQGDYEQYF; cdr3_nt: TGTGCCACCCAAGGAGACTACGAGCAGTACTTC
v_call: TRBV11-2; d_call: .; cdr3_length: 15; j_call: TRBJ1-2; clone_size: .; cdr3_aa: CASRHTSRRRDGYTF; cdr3_nt: TGTGCCAGCAGACATACTTCACGGAGACGAGATGGCTACACCTTC
v_call: TRBV2; d_call: TRBD2; cdr3_length: 14; j_call: TRBJ2-1; clone_size: .; cdr3_aa: CASRVAGGPGEQFF; cdr3_nt: TGTGCCAGCAGGGTAGCGGGAGGGCCGGGTGAGCAGTTCTTC
v_call: TRBV7-9; d_call: TRBD2; cdr3_length: 17; j_call: TRBJ2-7; clone_size: .; cdr3_aa: CASSPGLAGGIPYEQYF; cdr3_nt: TGTGCCAGCAGCCCGGGACTAGCGGGAGGGATACCCTACGAGCAGTACTTC
v_call: TRBV10-2; d_call: .; cdr3_length: 13; j_call: TRBJ2-7; clone_size: .; cdr3_aa: CASSEDGLYEQYF; cdr3_nt: TGCGCCAGCAGTGAAGATGGCCTCTACGAGCAGTACTTC
v_call: TRBV28; d_call: .; cdr3_length: 11; j_call: TRBJ2-2; clone_size: .; cdr3_aa: CASSWLGELFF; cdr3_nt: TGTGCCAGCAGCTGGCTCGGGGAGCTGTTTTTT
v_call: TRBV29-1; d_call: .; cdr3_length: 13; j_call: TRBJ2-1; clone_size: .; cdr3_aa: CSVEWRLYNEQFF; cdr3_nt: TGCAGCGTTGAGTGGCGGCTGTACAATGAGCAGTTCTTC
v_call: TRBV30; d_call: .; cdr3_length: 14; j_call: TRBJ2-3; clone_size: .; cdr3_aa: CAWSVRGSTDTQYF; cdr3_nt: TGTGCCTGGAGTGTAAGAGGGAGCACAGATACGCAGTATTTT
v_call: TRBV14; d_call: .; cdr3_length: 17; j_call: TRBJ2-1; clone_size: .; cdr3_aa: CASSPRLGPVVYNEQFF; cdr3_nt: TGTGCCAGCAGCCCCCGACTAGGTCCTGTCGTCTACAATGAGCAGTTCTTC
v_call: TRBV28; d_call: TRBD1; cdr3_length: 14; j_call: TRBJ1-2; clone_size: few; cdr3_aa: CASSPGTEHYGYTF; cdr3_nt: TGTGCCAGCAGCCCCGGGACAGAACACTATGGCTACACCTTC
v_call: TRBV4-3; d_call: TRBD2; cdr3_length: 15; j_call: TRBJ2-7; clone_size: few; cdr3_aa: CASSPGTSGTYEQYF; cdr3_nt: TGCGCCAGCAGCCCCGGGACTAGCGGGACGTACGAGCAGTACTTC
v_call: TRBV5-4; d_call: .; cdr3_length: 17; j_call: TRBJ1-1; clone_size: .; cdr3_aa: CASSSVSGPGVYTEAFF; cdr3_nt: TGTGCCAGCAGCTCTGTTAGTGGGCCGGGGGTGTACACTGAAGCTTTCTTT
v_call: TRBV15; d_call: TRBD1; cdr3_length: 15; j_call: TRBJ2-3; clone_size: .; cdr3_aa: CATRSQGVRTDTQYF; cdr3_nt: TGTGCCACCAGATCACAGGGGGTGAGAACAGATACGCAGTATTTT
v_call: TRBV9; d_call: .; cdr3_length: 14; j_call: TRBJ1-5; clone_size: .; cdr3_aa: CASSEGQSNQPQHF; cdr3_nt: TGTGCCAGCAGCGAAGGACAGAGCAATCAGCCCCAGCATTTT
v_call: TRBV7-9; d_call: TRBD1; cdr3_length: 15; j_call: TRBJ2-7; clone_size: .; cdr3_aa: CSSSYPTGTTYEQYF; cdr3_nt: TGTTCCAGCAGCTACCCGACAGGGACAACCTACGAGCAGTACTTC
v_call: TRBV28; d_call: TRBD1; cdr3_length: 17; j_call: TRBJ1-1; clone_size: .; cdr3_aa: CASQTSLGQVMNTEAFF; cdr3_nt: TGTGCCAGCCAGACCTCTCTTGGACAGGTCATGAACACTGAAGCTTTCTTT